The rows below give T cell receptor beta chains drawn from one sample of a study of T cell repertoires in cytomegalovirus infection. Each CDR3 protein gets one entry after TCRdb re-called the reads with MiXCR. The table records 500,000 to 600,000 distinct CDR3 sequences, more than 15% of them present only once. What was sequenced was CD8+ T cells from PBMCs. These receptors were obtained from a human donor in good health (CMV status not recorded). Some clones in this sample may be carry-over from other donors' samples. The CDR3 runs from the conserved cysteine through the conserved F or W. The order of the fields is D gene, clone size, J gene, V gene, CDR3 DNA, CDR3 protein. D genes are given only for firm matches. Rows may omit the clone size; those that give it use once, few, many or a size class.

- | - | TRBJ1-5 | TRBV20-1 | TGCAGTGCTAGCCTCGAAACAGGGCAGCCCCAGCATTTT | CSASLETGQPQHF
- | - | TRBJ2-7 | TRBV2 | TGTGCCAGCCTCGACAGATCTTCCTACGAGCAGTACTTC | CASLDRSSYEQYF
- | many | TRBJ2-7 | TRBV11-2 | TGTGCCAGCAGCTTACGGAATTACGAGCAGTACTTC | CASSLRNYEQYF
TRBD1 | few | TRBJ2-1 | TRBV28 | TGTGCCAGCAGTTCCCTGGACAGGCCGAAATGGCAGTTCTTC | CASSSLDRPKWQFF
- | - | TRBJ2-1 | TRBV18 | TGTGCCAGCTCACCTCGTCAGGAAGCCTACAATGAGCAGTTCTTC | CASSPRQEAYNEQFF
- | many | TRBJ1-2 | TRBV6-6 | TGTGCCAGCACTGGCGGAAACTATGGCTACACCTTC | CASTGGNYGYTF
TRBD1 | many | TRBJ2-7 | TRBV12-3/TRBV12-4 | TGTGCCAGCACCATTCAGGGACAGGGCGCCTACGAGCAGTACTTC | CASTIQGQGAYEQYF
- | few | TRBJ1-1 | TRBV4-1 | TGCGCCAGCAGCCAAGATTTTAGGAACACTGAAGCTTTCTTT | CASSQDFRNTEAFF
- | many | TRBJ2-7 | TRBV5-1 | TGCGCCAGCAGCTCTACAGGGACCGCCGAGCAGTACTTC | CASSSTGTAEQYF
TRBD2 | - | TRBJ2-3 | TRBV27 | TGTGCCAGCAGTCCGGGACTAGTCTGGCCCACAGATACGCAGTATTTT | CASSPGLVWPTDTQYF
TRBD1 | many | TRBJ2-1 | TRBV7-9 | TGTGCCAGCAGCCCTCGACAGGGACAGAATGAGCAGTTCTTC | CASSPRQGQNEQFF
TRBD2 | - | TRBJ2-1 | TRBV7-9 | TGTGCCAGCAGCCAAGACACTACTAGCGGGACCTCCTACAATGAGCAGTTCTTC | CASSQDTTSGTSYNEQFF
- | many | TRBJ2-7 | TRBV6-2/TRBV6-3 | TGTGCCAGCAGTCCCGAGGAGGGGGGAGTGGAGCAGTACTTC | CASSPEEGGVEQYF
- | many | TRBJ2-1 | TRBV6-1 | TGTGCCAGCAGTGAACGGTGGGACTCATACAATGAGCAGTTCTTC | CASSERWDSYNEQFF
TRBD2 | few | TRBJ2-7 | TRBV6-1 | TGTGCCAGCAGTAATAGCGGGGGGGCCCCCTACGAGCAGTACTTC | CASSNSGGAPYEQYF
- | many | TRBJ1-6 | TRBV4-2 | TGTGCCAGCAGCCAAGAGCAGAGCTCCTATAATTCACCCCTCCACTTT | CASSQEQSSYNSPLHF
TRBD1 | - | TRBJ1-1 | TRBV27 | TGTGCCAGCAGTTTATCCCACCCCGACAGGGTAGGAACGGCTGAAGCTTTCTTT | CASSLSHPDRVGTAEAFF
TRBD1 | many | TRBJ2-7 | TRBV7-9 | TGTGCCAGCAGCCCGATAGGACAGGGGGTATCCTACGAGCAGTACTTC | CASSPIGQGVSYEQYF
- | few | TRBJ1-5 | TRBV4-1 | TGCGCCAGCAGCCAAGAGGCAGGGTCTAACAATCAGCCCCAGCATTTT | CASSQEAGSNNQPQHF
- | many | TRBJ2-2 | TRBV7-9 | TGTGCCAGCACCCGAACGGACCGCCGAATTGGGGAGCTGTTTTTT | CASTRTDRRIGELFF
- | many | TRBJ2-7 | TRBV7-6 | TGTGCCAGCCCCTTCCACTCCTACGAGCAGTACTTC | CASPFHSYEQYF
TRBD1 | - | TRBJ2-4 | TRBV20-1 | TGCAGTGCTATTGCAGGGGGTAGGCAGTACTTC | CSAIAGGRQYF
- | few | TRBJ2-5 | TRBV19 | TGTGCCAGTAGTATAGCGTGGAGGAACCAAGAGACCCAGTACTTC | CASSIAWRNQETQYF
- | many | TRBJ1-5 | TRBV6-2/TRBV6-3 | TGTGCCAGCAGTTACTCGAAGTCTCCGGGAAATCAGCCCCAGCATTTT | CASSYSKSPGNQPQHF
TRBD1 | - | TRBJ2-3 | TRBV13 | TGTGCCAGCAGCTTAGTGGCAGGGGGCGCATCAGATACGCAGTATTTT | CASSLVAGGASDTQYF
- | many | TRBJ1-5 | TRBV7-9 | TGTGCCAGCAGCTCAAGTCGGCAGCCCCAGCATTTT | CASSSSRQPQHF
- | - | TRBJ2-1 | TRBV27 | TGTGCCAGCCTTGGCTACAATGAGCAGTTCTTC | CASLGYNEQFF
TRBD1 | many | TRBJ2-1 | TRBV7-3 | TGTGCCAGCAGCTTACGGGACAGGGCATTCAATGAGCAGTTCTTC | CASSLRDRAFNEQFF
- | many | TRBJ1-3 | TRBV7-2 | TGTGCCAGCAGCTTGATAACGACTGGAAACACCATATATTTT | CASSLITTGNTIYF
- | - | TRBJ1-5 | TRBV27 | TGTGCCAGCAGGGATCAGGGAGGGCTCAATCGGCCCCAGCATTTT | CASRDQGGLNRPQHF
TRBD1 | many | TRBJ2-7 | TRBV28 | TGTGCCAGCAGTTTTTCTCCGTACAGGGGTCGCCGCCACGAGCAGTACTTC | CASSFSPYRGRRHEQYF
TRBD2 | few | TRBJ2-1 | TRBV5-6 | TGTGCCAGCAGCTTGGTAGAATGGAGGGAGGGTGAAAATGAGCAGTTCTTC | CASSLVEWREGENEQFF
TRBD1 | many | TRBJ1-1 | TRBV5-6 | TGTGCCAGCAGTTCAACCGGGGACAGGGGAAGAAAAACTGAAGCTTTCTTT | CASSSTGDRGRKTEAFF
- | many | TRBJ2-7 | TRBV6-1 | TGTGCCAGCACCTCCCCTGGCAGACGCTCCTACGAGCAGTACTTC | CASTSPGRRSYEQYF
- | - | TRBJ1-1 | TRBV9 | TGTGCCAGCAACGTAAGATCGACACCGTCTACTGAAGCTTTCTTT | CASNVRSTPSTEAFF